Following are 27 T cell receptor beta chains from one sample sequenced in a study of CD8 T cells in Susac syndrome. RNA in amounts of roughly 0.5 to 1 ug was reverse transcribed with random hexamers. One entry per CDR3 protein results from TCRdb running MiXCR on the immunoSEQ multiplex PCR reads. In the table there are 170,000 or so distinct CDR3 sequences, 90% to 95% of which are singletons. The sequencing sample was made of CD8+ T cells from PBMCs. The origin of the receptors is a human donor with multiple sclerosis.

This chain links TRBV5-1 with TRBJ2-1, with D possibly TRBD2 on 6 matching bases. The CDR3 is 14 residues long. V dropped 4 bases and J dropped 3 bases, with 11 bases sitting between them. The germline gives CDR1 SGHRS, CDR2 YFSETQ. Here the CDR3 DNA reads TGCGCCAGCAGCCGGGAGACTAGCTACAATGAGCAGTTCTTC. It translates to CASSRETSYNEQFF.

The chain is built from TRBV18 and TRBJ1-5, with a possible D match to TRBD1 (5 bases). The CDR3 totals 14 residues. CDR1 and CDR2 (germline): KGHSH, LQKENI. The ends were cut back, 2 bases at V and 3 bases at J, with 8 bases in the middle. CDR3 sequence: CASSPTGFNQPQHF. For the CDR3, the DNA is TGTGCCAGCTCACCAACAGGTTTCAATCAGCCCCAGCATTTT.

This clonotype was recorded only once. This rearrangement joins TRBV15 to TRBJ2-7; D is perhaps TRBD1 (6 bases). This CDR3 has 16 amino acids. V lost 1 base to trimming and J lost 0 bases, with 13 bases between them. CDR1 LNHNV and CDR2 YYDKDF come from the germline V gene (reference sequence). CDR3 nucleotide sequence: TGTGCCACCAGCAGAGTTCCAGGGGTGGCCTCCTACGAGCAGTACTTC. Encoded protein: CATSRVPGVASYEQYF. The complete variable domain, with remaining parts taken from reference TRBV15 and TRBJ2-7, reads DAMVIQNPRYQVTQFGKPVTLSCSQTLNHNVMYWYQQKSSQAPKLLFHYYDKDFNNEADTPDNFQSRRPNTSFCFLDIRSPGLGDTAMYLCATSRVPGVASYEQYFGPGTRLTVT.

The gene calls are TRBV6-5 and TRBJ2-5; TRBD1 is a possible D gene (6 bases). Trimming took off 2 bases at V and 5 bases at J, with 9 bases between the two ends. Germline assignment: CDR1 MNHEY and CDR2 SVGAGI. This CDR3 is 13 amino acids long. CDR3 bases: TGTGCCAGCAGTTACAGTGACAGGGAGACCCAGTACTTC. Amino acids: CASSYSDRETQYF.

The V and J genes are TRBV7-9 and TRBJ2-5; TRBD1 matches 11 bases. Germline CDR1 and CDR2: SEHNR and FQNEAQ (reference sequence). V shed 1 base, J shed 5 bases, and the junction held 6 bases outside the gene matches. This CDR3 has 16 amino acids. CDR3: CASSLGTGGAEETQYF. The CDR3 DNA follows: TGTGCCAGCAGCTTAGGGACAGGGGGCGCGGAGGAGACCCAGTACTTC.

V gene TRBV4-1 combines with J gene TRBJ2-1; 8 bases are a match to TRBD2. The CDR3 runs 17 residues. The J segment lost 6 bases and the V segment lost 0 bases, leaving 10 bases of the junction unmatched. Germline CDR1 reads MGHRA; CDR2 reads YSYEKL. CDR3: CASSQDVLAGKGNEQFF. In DNA form, the CDR3 reads TGCGCCAGCAGCCAAGACGTTTTAGCGGGAAAGGGCAATGAGCAGTTCTTC.

The chain has TRBV4-1 and TRBJ2-1; D not certain. Germline CDR1 reads MGHRA; CDR2 reads YSYEKL. The CDR3 spans 12 residues. V gave up 1 base and J gave up 7 bases, with 5 bases separating them. This chain's CDR3 is CASSQVPNEQFF. CDR3 nucleotides: TGCGCCAGCAGCCAAGTACCGAATGAGCAGTTCTTC.

V is TRBV27 and J is TRBJ2-2; D is possibly TRBD1 (6 bases). The CDR3 covers 15 residues. Per the germline V gene, CDR1 is MNHEY and CDR2 is SMNVEV (reference sequence). V was cut by 5 bases and J by 7 bases, with 17 bases left in between. The CDR3 protein is CASSGTTGLNGELFF. The CDR3 DNA sequence: TGTGCCAGCAGTGGCACTACAGGGTTGAACGGGGAGCTGTTTTTT.

The chain joins TRBV5-4 to TRBJ1-3; the D is unclear. V was cut by 2 bases and J by 4 bases, with 7 bases left in between. The germline CDR1 and CDR2 sequences are SGHNT and YYREEE (reference sequence). CDR3 length: 13 residues. The CDR3 bases are TGTGCCAGCAGCTTTTTCGGGGGAAACACCATATATTTT. It codes for CASSFFGGNTIYF. The full variable domain, with the rest looked up from reference TRBV5-4 and TRBJ1-3, is ETGVTQSPTHLIKTRGQQVTLRCSSQSGHNTVSWYQQALGQGPQFIFQYYREEENGRGNFPPRFSGLQFPNYSSELNVNALELDDSALYLCASSFFGGNTIYFGEGSWLTVV.

V usage is TRBV3-1 and J usage is TRBJ2-3; TRBD2 agrees at 10 bases. The germline V gene encodes CDR1 LGHDT and CDR2 YNNKEL (reference sequence). The CDR3 sequence is 16 residues long. Germline trimming cut 4 bases from V and 6 bases from J; bases unmatched to any gene: 10. The CDR3 here is CASSLGTSVLGDTQYF. CDR3 DNA: TGTGCCAGCAGCCTCGGGACTAGCGTCCTTGGGGATACGCAGTATTTT.

The J gene is TRBJ2-2, the V gene TRBV20-1, with no clear D. The germline V and J ends were trimmed by 2 bases and 1 base, with 5 bases remaining between them. Germline values: CDR1 DFQATT, CDR2 SNEGSKA (reference sequence). This CDR3 region has 13 residues. CDR3 protein: CSARQRNTGELFF. CDR3 DNA: TGCAGTGCTAGACAGAGGAACACCGGGGAGCTGTTTTTT.

This clonotype came up once. This rearrangement joins TRBV7-9 to TRBJ2-5; 10 nucleotides align to TRBD2. CDR1 is SEHNR, CDR2 FQNEAQ, per germline (reference sequence). The CDR3 has 15 residues. V lost 5 bases to trimming and J lost 4 bases; unmatched junction nucleotides: 7. The CDR3 region is CASSDLAGDRETQYF. CDR3 sequence (DNA): TGTGCCAGCAGCGACCTAGCGGGAGATAGAGAGACCCAGTACTTC. Full variable domain (remainder filled in from reference TRBV7-9 and TRBJ2-5): DTGVSQNPRHKITKRGQNVTFRCDPISEHNRLYWYRQTLGQGPEFLTYFQNEAQLEKSRLLSDRFSAERPKGSFSTLEIQRTEQGDSAMYLCASSDLAGDRETQYFGPGTRLLVL.

This clonotype occurred once. This chain uses TRBV3-1 with TRBJ1-1, with D uncertain. The CDR3 loop spans 15 amino acids. CDR1 and CDR2 (germline): LGHDT, YNNKEL (reference sequence). V was clipped by 0 bases and J by 1 base, with 9 bases between them. The DNA of the CDR3 is TGTGCCAGCAGCCAAGATCGTGTCAGGAACACTGAAGCTTTCTTT. Translating it yields CASSQDRVRNTEAFF.

The V and J genes are TRBV6-5 and TRBJ1-1; D remains ambiguous. The ends were cut back, 2 bases at V and 6 bases at J, with 7 bases in the middle. CDR1 and CDR2 from the germline V gene are MNHEY and SVGAGI. This CDR3 spans 12 amino acids. The CDR3 here is CASSYGPSEAFF. As DNA, the CDR3 is TGTGCCAGCAGTTACGGGCCTTCTGAAGCTTTCTTT.

The count of this clonotype is one. This rearrangement joins TRBV29-1 to TRBJ1-2; no clear D gene. Trimming left V 5 bases short and J 8 bases short, with 12 bases between. Germline V gives CDR1 SQVTM, CDR2 ANQGSEA. The CDR3 loop spans 11 amino acids. The CDR3 region has the DNA TGCAGCGTTCGATCAGCCCGAGGCTACACCTTC. The encoded protein is CSVRSARGYTF.

The chain combines TRBV20-1 with TRBJ2-7; the D gene could be TRBD1 or TRBD2 (6 bases each). This CDR3 spans 13 amino acids. The germline V and J ends were trimmed by 3 bases and 1 base, with 10 bases remaining between them. Germline V lookup: CDR1 DFQATT, CDR2 SNEGSKA (reference sequence). The CDR3 sequence is CSASRGVSYEQYF. For the CDR3, the DNA is TGCAGTGCTAGTAGGGGGGTATCCTACGAGCAGTACTTC.

The chain employs TRBV5-4 and TRBJ2-1; D is unclear. The CDR3 spans 12 residues. Germline loops: CDR1 SGHNT, CDR2 YYREEE (reference sequence). CDR3 loop: CAILSPPGEQFF. For the CDR3, the DNA is TGTGCGATCTTATCCCCCCCCGGAGAGCAGTTCTTC.

The gene calls are TRBV6-1 and TRBJ2-2, with 7 bases lining up with TRBD1. The germline CDR1 and CDR2 sequences are MNHNS and SASEGT. The CDR3 has 15 residues. With 10 bases clipped from V and 6 bases from J, the junction kept 14 bases outside the gene matches. CDR3 in DNA: TGTGCCACCCTGTGGGCAGGGGGATTGGCCGGGGAGCTGTTTTTT. Amino acid sequence: CATLWAGGLAGELFF.

This clonotype appeared once. J is TRBJ2-1 and V is TRBV27; 8 bases match TRBD2. Trimming cost V 2 bases and J 7 bases; bases outside gene matches: 13. The CDR3 is made up of 17 amino acids. Germline values: CDR1 MNHEY, CDR2 SMNVEV (reference sequence). In nucleotides, the CDR3 is TGTGCCAGCAGTTTAGGTGGGCCCGGGACTAGTCAGAATGAGCAGTTCTTC. Its protein is CASSLGGPGTSQNEQFF.

This chain links TRBV19 with TRBJ1-2; maybe TRBD1 (5 bases). The CDR3 totals 10 residues. The V and J ends lost 6 bases and 7 bases respectively, with 6 bases between them. Germline V lookup: CDR1 LNHDA, CDR2 SQIVND (reference sequence). The CDR3 protein is CASRDTGYTF. Written as DNA, the CDR3 is TGTGCCAGTAGGGACACTGGCTACACCTTC.

V usage is TRBV7-9 and J usage is TRBJ1-5; tentatively, D is TRBD1 (5 bases). The CDR3 runs 12 residues. Germline V gene lookup returns CDR1 SEHNR and CDR2 FQNEAQ (reference sequence). Trimming shortened V by 1 base and J by 11 bases, and 9 bases separated the two germline ends. The CDR3 nucleotides read TGTGCCAGCAGCTTAGAGGGAGGGGCCCAGCATTTT. It encodes CASSLEGGAQHF.

The chain carries TRBV12-5 and TRBJ2-1; 7 bases agree with TRBD2. The germline CDR1 and CDR2 sequences are LGHNT and FRNRAP. This CDR3 is 13 amino acids long. V shed 6 bases, J shed 4 bases, and the junction held 3 bases outside the gene matches. The CDR3 region is CASGAGEYNEQFF. The CDR3 region has the DNA TGTGCTAGTGGGGCGGGGGAATACAATGAGCAGTTCTTC.

The chain joins TRBV18 to TRBJ2-5; D gene unclear. The CDR3 consists of 13 residues. In germline, CDR1 is KGHSH, CDR2 LQKENI. The germline V and J ends were trimmed by 8 bases and 1 base, with 11 bases remaining between them. The CDR3 reads CASTDSSQETQYF. CDR3 in DNA: TGTGCCAGCACCGATTCTAGCCAAGAGACCCAGTACTTC.

The genes are TRBV6-5 and TRBJ1-1; TRBD1 aligns across 7 bases. CDR1 is MNHEY, CDR2 SVGAGI, per germline. V lost 5 bases, J lost 3 bases, and 9 bases stayed unmatched. The CDR3 runs 15 residues. CDR3 DNA sequence: TGTGCCAGCAGTGAATCGACAGGGACCCACACTGAAGCTTTCTTT. Its protein product is CASSESTGTHTEAFF.

V gene TRBV7-8 combines with J gene TRBJ2-1; no firm D call. The ends were cut back, 2 bases at V and 9 bases at J, with 8 bases in the middle. Germline CDR1 SGHVS, CDR2 FQNEAQ. CDR3 size: 12 residues. CDR3 nucleotide sequence: TGTGCCAGCAGCTTAAAGGTGGGTGAGCAGTTCTTC. Protein product: CASSLKVGEQFF. The full variable domain, its missing parts supplied by reference TRBV7-8 and TRBJ2-1, is GAGVSQSPRYKVAKRGQDVALRCDPISGHVSLFWYQQALGQGPEFLTYFQNEAQLDKSGLPSDRFFAERPEGSVSTLKIQRTQQEDSAVYLCASSLKVGEQFFGPGTRLTVL.

The chain combines TRBV28 with TRBJ1-5, with D possibly TRBD1 on 5 matching bases. Trimming stripped 7 bases from V and 3 bases from J, with 19 bases between. There are 16 residues in the CDR3. From germline, CDR1 is MDHEN and CDR2 SYDVKM. The CDR3 protein is CASTIFRDVPNQPQHF. CDR3 bases: TGTGCCAGCACAATCTTCCGGGACGTTCCCAATCAGCCCCAGCATTTT.

The gene calls are TRBV29-1 and TRBJ2-1; 14 nucleotides match TRBD2. The CDR3 is 16 amino acids. V trimming: 1 base; J trimming: 6 bases; junction bases outside the gene matches: 5. The germline CDR1 and CDR2 sequences are SQVTM and ANQGSEA. For the CDR3, the DNA is TGCAGCGTTGAAGGGACTAGCGGGAGGCGGGTCAATGAGCAGTTCTTC. Encoded protein: CSVEGTSGRRVNEQFF.